This TCR beta chain was identified in a study of blood T cell repertoires in COVID-19. Looking at the study overall: COVID-19 samples collected from the United States, Italy and Spain covered acute and convalescent phases. The cDNA or gDNA used as material had been derived from T cells, B-cell-depleted T cells, or PBMCs.

V was cut by 5 bases and J by 5 bases, with 15 bases left in between. The CDR3 is 15 amino acids. From germline, CDR1 is SGHTA and CDR2 FQGNSA. Original data processing: Nucleated cell number was recorded as an estimate derived from reference gene primer amplification. Some clones are missing from TCRdb's copy, which holds only in-frame ones; the method was immunoSEQ multiplex PCR. That table gives V, J and clone size, and the DNA gave D and trimming. Among about 250,000 clones listed, about four fifths were seen once. Sequencing used peripheral blood. This receptor was obtained from a man in his fifties with active or convalescent COVID-19. The V call is TRBV7-2, the J call TRBJ2-2, with unresolved D. The CDR3: CASSPDTVETGELFF. CDR3 in DNA: TGTGCCAGCAGCCCCGACACAGTCGAAACCGGGGAGCTGTTTTTT.